Following are 12 T cell receptor beta chains from one sample sequenced in a study of shared clonotypes between healthy human individuals. Terminally differentiated effector memory CD45RA+ cells were left out of the naive CD8 fraction, which was CD45RO-negative and positively selected for CCR7. The assay was immunoSEQ multiplex PCR, and TCRdb's table has in-frame clones only and misses some. The repertoire holds about 1.9 million clones, with just under 95% as singletons. The sample was naive CD8+ T cells from PBMCs. The receptors originated from a young man in good health. Some clones in this sample may be carry-over from other donors' samples.

This rearrangement joins TRBV4-1 to TRBJ2-1; D ambiguous. V dropped 5 bases and J dropped 6 bases, with 14 bases sitting between them. The germline CDR1 and CDR2 sequences are MGHRA and YSYEKL. This CDR3 spans 14 amino acids. The CDR3 nucleotides read TGCGCCAGCAGCGGGCGGCTAGGTGGCAATGAGCAGTTCTTC. Amino acids: CASSGRLGGNEQFF.

V is TRBV5-1 and J is TRBJ2-1, with 8 nucleotides matching TRBD2. Germline assignment: CDR1 SGHRS and CDR2 YFSETQ. V shed 1 base and J 0 bases; nucleotides not matched to a gene: 6. The CDR3 spans 17 residues. Here the CDR3 reads CASSLQTSVSSYNEQFF. The CDR3 region has the DNA TGCGCCAGCAGCTTGCAGACTAGCGTAAGCTCCTACAATGAGCAGTTCTTC.

This clone was seen once. This chain connects TRBV25-1 to TRBJ2-2; D might be TRBD2 (5 bases). The length of the CDR3 is 13 residues. Looked up from germline, CDR1 is MGHDK and CDR2 is SYGVNS. Trimming removed 4 bases from V and 6 bases from J, with 9 bases in between. CDR3 in DNA: TGTGCCAGCAGTGGGGGAGTTCCCGGGGAGCTGTTTTTT. Its translation is CASSGGVPGELFF.

In regard to this clone: Other DNA sequences of this sample code for an identical CDR3. The V call is TRBV9, the J call TRBJ2-1; D not certain. The CDR3 sequence is 11 residues long. Trimming cost V 2 bases and J 4 bases, with 1 base left between them. Germline loops: CDR1 SGDLS, CDR2 YYNGEE. The CDR3 region is CASSVYNEQFF. The CDR3 nucleotides are TGTGCCAGCAGCGTGTACAATGAGCAGTTCTTC.

V gene TRBV19 combines with J gene TRBJ1-1; possibly TRBD1 for D (6 bases). Germline V lookup: CDR1 LNHDA, CDR2 SQIVND (reference sequence). The V end was cut by 0 bases, the J end by 3 bases, with 8 bases between. This CDR3 is 14 amino acids long. The CDR3 is CASSIDRGYTEAFF. In nucleotides, the CDR3 is TGTGCCAGTAGTATAGACAGGGGTTACACTGAAGCTTTCTTT.

This clone has more than one count but fewer than ten. The chain employs TRBV25-1 and TRBJ2-2; the D gene is possibly TRBD1 (6 bases). Germline loops: CDR1 MGHDK, CDR2 SYGVNS. Deletions cut 6 bases from V and 3 bases from J, with 11 bases between. This CDR3 has 14 amino acids. The CDR3: CASRAGADTGELFF. The CDR3, as DNA: TGTGCCAGCAGAGCAGGGGCCGACACCGGGGAGCTGTTTTTT.

The chain employs TRBV7-2 and TRBJ2-7, with D maybe TRBD1 (6 bases). The V gene lost 5 bases and the J gene lost 0 bases, with 17 bases spanning the gap. This CDR3 region has 16 residues. The germline gives CDR1 SGHTA, CDR2 FQGNSA. The CDR3 spells CASSPTAGVDSYEQYF. Written as DNA, the CDR3 is TGTGCCAGCAGCCCAACTGCAGGGGTGGACTCCTACGAGCAGTACTTC.

This rearrangement joins TRBV7-9 to TRBJ2-7; no clear D gene. CDR1 is SEHNR and CDR2 is FQNEAQ in the germline V gene (reference sequence). This CDR3 is 11 amino acids long. V lost 4 bases to trimming and J lost 7 bases, with 8 bases between them. This CDR3 is CASSSLLEQYF. Written as DNA, the CDR3 is TGTGCCAGCAGCTCCCTGCTGGAGCAGTACTTC.

In DNA form, the CDR3 reads TGTGCCATCAGTGAGACAGGGCCGAACACTGAAGCTTTCTTT. Protein product: CAISETGPNTEAFF. This chain links TRBV10-3 with TRBJ1-1; maybe TRBD1 (6 bases). V was shortened by 2 bases and J by 1 base, with 8 bases between the two germline ends. Germline CDR1 and CDR2: ENHRY and SYGVKD. The CDR3 loop spans 14 amino acids.

The V gene is TRBV28, the J gene TRBJ1-5; D possibly corresponds to TRBD1 (5 bases). CDR3 size: 13 residues. Germline assignment: CDR1 MDHEN and CDR2 SYDVKM. V was cut by 7 bases and J by 1 base, with 8 bases left in between. The CDR3: CASNGGSNQPQHF. The CDR3 DNA follows: TGTGCCAGCAATGGGGGGAGCAATCAGCCCCAGCATTTT.

CDR3 in amino acids: CASSFSAGPFQYF. In DNA, the CDR3 is TGTGCCAGCAGTTTCTCGGCAGGGCCATTCCAGTACTTC. This rearrangement joins TRBV28 to TRBJ2-7; TRBD1 is a possible D gene (5 bases). Deletions cut 3 bases from V and 10 bases from J, with 16 bases between. The CDR3 totals 13 residues. Germline V lookup: CDR1 MDHEN, CDR2 SYDVKM. Filled out from reference TRBV28 and TRBJ2-7, the complete variable domain reads DVKVTQSSRYLVKRTGEKVFLECVQDMDHENMFWYRQDPGLGLRLIYFSYDVKMKEKGDIPEGYSVSREKKERFSLILESASTNQTSMYLCASSFSAGPFQYFGPGTRLTVT.

V gene TRBV29-1 combines with J gene TRBJ2-5, with D perhaps matching TRBD1 (5 bases). This CDR3 contains 13 residues. Germline V lookup: CDR1 SQVTM, CDR2 ANQGSEA. V shed 8 bases and J shed 7 bases, with 20 bases lying between them. Here the CDR3 DNA reads TGCAGCTCCTGCGCCCCAGGGTCTAGGACCCAGTACTTC. Translated: CSSCAPGSRTQYF.